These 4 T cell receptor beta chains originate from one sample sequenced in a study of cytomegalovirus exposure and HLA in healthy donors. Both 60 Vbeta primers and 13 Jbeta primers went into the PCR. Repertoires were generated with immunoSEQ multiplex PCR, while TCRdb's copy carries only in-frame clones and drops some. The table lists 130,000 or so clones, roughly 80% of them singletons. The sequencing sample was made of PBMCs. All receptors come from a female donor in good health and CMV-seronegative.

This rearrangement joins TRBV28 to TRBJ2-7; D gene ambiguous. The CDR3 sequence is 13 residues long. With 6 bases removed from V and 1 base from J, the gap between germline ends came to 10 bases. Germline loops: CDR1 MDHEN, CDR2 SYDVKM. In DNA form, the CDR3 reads TGTGCCAGCAGCTTGGTGAGGTCCTACGAGCAGTACTTC. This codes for CASSLVRSYEQYF.

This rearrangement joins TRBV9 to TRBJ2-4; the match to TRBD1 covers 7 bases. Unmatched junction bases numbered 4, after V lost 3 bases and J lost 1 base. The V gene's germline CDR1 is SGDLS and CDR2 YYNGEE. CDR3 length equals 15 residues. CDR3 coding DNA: TGTGCCAGCAGCGGGACAGGTGACGCCAAAAACATTCAGTACTTC. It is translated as CASSGTGDAKNIQYF.

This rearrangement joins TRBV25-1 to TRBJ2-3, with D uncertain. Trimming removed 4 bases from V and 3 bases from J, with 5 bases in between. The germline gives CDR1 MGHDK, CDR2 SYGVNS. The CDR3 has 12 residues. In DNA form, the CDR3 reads TGTGCCAGCAGTGTAGTTACAGATACGCAGTATTTT. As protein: CASSVVTDTQYF.

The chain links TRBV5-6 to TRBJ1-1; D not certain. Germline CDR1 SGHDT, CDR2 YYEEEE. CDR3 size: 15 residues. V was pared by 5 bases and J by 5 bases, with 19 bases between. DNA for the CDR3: TGTGCCAGCAGTCAAACCGGGGTGATATTGACTGAAGCTTTCTTT. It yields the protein CASSQTGVILTEAFF.